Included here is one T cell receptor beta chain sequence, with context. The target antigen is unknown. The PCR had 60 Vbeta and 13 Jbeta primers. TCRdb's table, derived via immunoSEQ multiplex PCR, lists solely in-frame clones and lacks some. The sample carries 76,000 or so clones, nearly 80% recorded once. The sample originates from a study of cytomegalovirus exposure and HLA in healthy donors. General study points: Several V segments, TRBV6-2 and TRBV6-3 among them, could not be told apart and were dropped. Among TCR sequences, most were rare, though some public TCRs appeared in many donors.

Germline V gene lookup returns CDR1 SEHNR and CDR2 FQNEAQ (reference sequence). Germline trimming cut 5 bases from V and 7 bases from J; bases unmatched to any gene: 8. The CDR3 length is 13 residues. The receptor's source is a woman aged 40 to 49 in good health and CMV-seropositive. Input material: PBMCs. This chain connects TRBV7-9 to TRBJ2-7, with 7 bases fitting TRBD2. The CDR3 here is CASSPDGGGEQYF. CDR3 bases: TGTGCCAGCAGCCCCGACGGGGGAGGGGAGCAGTACTTC.